This T cell receptor (beta chain) originates from a study of T cells in Graves' hyperthyroidism and ophthalmopathy (dated by TCRdb to between 2018 and 2020). Context from the whole study: TCR V-J signatures able to tell the groups apart were searched for in a discovery cohort of 90 to 100 patients, of whom 40 to 45 had Graves' ophthalmopathy and roughly 58 had stable Graves' hyperthyroidism. An independent validation cohort of around 19 hyperthyroidism patients and 17 patients who later progressed to ophthalmopathy tested prospective prediction of ophthalmopathy. For training and testing, the 110 or so patients in the discovery cohort were randomly divided in a 7:3 ratio. The study also compared thyroid tissue and blood T-cell repertoires from roughly six Graves' hyperthyroidism patients. Once sampling was done, hyperthyroidism patients were given methimazole at a starting dose of 30 mg daily, whereas ophthalmopathy patients were given high-dose intravenous methylprednisolone. TCR Vbeta CDR3 sequencing of around 130 peripheral blood samples (around 45 ophthalmopathy, 75 hyperthyroidism and roughly 17 progressor patients) is reported in the paper. What the study reported, not specific to this receptor: In validation, progression to ophthalmopathy was predicted by the model with around 70% sensitivity and roughly 72% specificity, a median of around 6.5 months before onset. Most expanded thyroid clonotypes (frequency above 0.001) were also detected in blood, suggesting blood repertoires may reflect thyroid immune responses. Ophthalmopathy was separated from stable hyperthyroidism by a 13 V-J signature model, with just over 85% sensitivity and about 81% specificity obtained in cross-validation and 80%/75% obtained in testing. No statistical method was used to set the sample size in advance, and investigators knew the group allocation.

The TCR beta CDR3 regions were amplified from the RNA transcripts. For the first round of RT-PCR on the TCR CDR3, the HTBI primer set was used together with the Qiagen OneStep RT-PCR kit. Libraries were constructed in a second round of multiplex PCR, after which size selection and purification were carried out. Paired-end sequencing of the libraries was performed with 100 bp reads on an Illumina HiSeq2000. On the authors' methods: Raw data were processed with SOAPnuke, discarding reads with adapters, uncalled bases, mean Phred below 15, or no exact constant-primer or identifier match. COPE v1.2.5 was used to merge the high-quality paired reads, and each unique nucleotide sequence was defined as a clonotype. MiTCR v1.1 was used to align the clonotypes against IMGT TRBV, TRBD and TRBJ reference segments. The analysis was restricted to V-J combinations with a frequency above 0.0001, which together covered 99% to 99.2% of the repertoires. The TCS score was defined as F50 (clonal expansion) divided by E x V (chaos), with BLOSUM62-based TCRdist calculated between CDR3 peptides within each V-J. Welch's t-statistics and random forest reduced roughly 500 V-J features to roughly 13, which were used in a naive Bayes classifier (R e1071). The similarity between thyroid and blood repertoires was quantified using the Morisita-Horn index. TCRdb cleaned the public reads at Q25 with fastp, built clones with MiXCR and kept in-frame beta chains. Duplicate CDR3 protein sequences are folded into a single record with the most common DNA and genes. These V and J calls derive from TCRdb rather than the authors' analysis. The sample table shows approximately 95,000 distinct CDR3 sequences, and 35% to 50% are seen once. The ten largest clones capture about 10% of the sample.

As for this clonotype: Its antigen specificity is not known. No qualities accompany the bases; no much larger clone lies one base away.

The CDR3 numbers 13 residues from cysteine through phenylalanine. The only DNA kept is the CDR3, 39 bases in frame from the first base. CDR1 and CDR2, per the germline V gene, are SNHLY and FYNNEI. V is trimmed back by 8 bases and J by 5 bases, and the junction contains 5 bases that no gene match accounts for. Stable Graves' hyperthyroidism was defined as no progression to ophthalmopathy during 18 months of follow-up. Hyperthyroidism patients were newly diagnosed, had a disease duration of under 2 months, and were aged 18 to 65 years. Exclusion was applied to patients with uncontrolled infections, other autoimmune diseases, pregnancy or lactation. Diagnoses were established on the basis of clinical symptoms, serum thyroxine and TRAb, thyroid ultrasound, and orbital computed tomography. Total RNA was extracted using Trizol reagent, and RNA quality was assessed on an Agilent 2100 Bioanalyzer.

The receptor was isolated from a woman aged 25 to 39 with Graves' hyperthyroidism. Source material: peripheral blood or thyroid tissue (not recorded which). The rearrangement joined TRBV2 to TRBJ2-5, with TRBD2 identical over 10 junction bases. The DNA sequence reads TGTGCCAGCCTTCTAGCGGGAGTGGAGACCCAGTACTTC. Translated, it gives CASLLAGVETQYF.